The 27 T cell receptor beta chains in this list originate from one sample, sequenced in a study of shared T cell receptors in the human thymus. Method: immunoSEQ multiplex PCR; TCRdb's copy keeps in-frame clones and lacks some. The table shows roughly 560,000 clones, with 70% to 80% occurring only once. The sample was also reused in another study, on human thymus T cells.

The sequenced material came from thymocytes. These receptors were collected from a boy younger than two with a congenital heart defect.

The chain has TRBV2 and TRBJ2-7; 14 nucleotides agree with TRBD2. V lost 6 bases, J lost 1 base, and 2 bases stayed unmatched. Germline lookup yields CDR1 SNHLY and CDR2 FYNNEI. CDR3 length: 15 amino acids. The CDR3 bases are TGTGCCAGCAGGGGACTAGCGGGGGTATCCTACGAGCAGTACTTC. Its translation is CASRGLAGVSYEQYF.

The chain's CDR3 is CASSLNNRARGLFF. Written as DNA, the CDR3 is TGTGCCAGCAGCTTGAATAACAGGGCCAGGGGACTGTTTTTT. V is TRBV5-8 and J is TRBJ1-4; D might be TRBD1 (6 bases). The CDR3 totals 14 residues. V was pared by 1 base and J by 13 bases, with 17 bases between. Germline V gives CDR1 SGHTS, CDR2 YDEGEE.

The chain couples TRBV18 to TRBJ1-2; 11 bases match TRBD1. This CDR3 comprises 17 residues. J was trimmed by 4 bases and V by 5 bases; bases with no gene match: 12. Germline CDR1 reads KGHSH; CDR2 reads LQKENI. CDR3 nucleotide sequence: TGTGCCAGCTCAAAAGGACAGGGGGCGCGGGGTTTCTATGGCTACACCTTC. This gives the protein CASSKGQGARGFYGYTF.

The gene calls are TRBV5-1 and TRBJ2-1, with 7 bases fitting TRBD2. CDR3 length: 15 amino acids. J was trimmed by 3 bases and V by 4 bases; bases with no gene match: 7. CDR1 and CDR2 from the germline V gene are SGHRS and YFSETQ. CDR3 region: CASSVGLPHYNEQFF. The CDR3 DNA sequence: TGCGCCAGCAGCGTGGGACTACCTCACTACAATGAGCAGTTCTTC.

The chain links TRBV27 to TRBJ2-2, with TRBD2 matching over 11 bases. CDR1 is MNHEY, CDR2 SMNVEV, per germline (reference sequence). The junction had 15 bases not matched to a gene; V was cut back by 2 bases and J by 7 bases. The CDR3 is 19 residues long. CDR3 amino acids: CASSLNRARLAGTNGELFF. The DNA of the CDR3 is TGTGCCAGCAGTTTAAACAGGGCCCGACTAGCGGGAACAAACGGGGAGCTGTTTTTT.

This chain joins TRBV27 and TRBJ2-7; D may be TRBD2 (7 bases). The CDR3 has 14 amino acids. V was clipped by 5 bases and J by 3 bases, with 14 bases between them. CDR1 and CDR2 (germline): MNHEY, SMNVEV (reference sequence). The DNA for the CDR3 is TGTGCCAGCAGTCCACGGGGGGCCAACTACGAGCAGTACTTC. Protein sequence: CASSPRGANYEQYF.

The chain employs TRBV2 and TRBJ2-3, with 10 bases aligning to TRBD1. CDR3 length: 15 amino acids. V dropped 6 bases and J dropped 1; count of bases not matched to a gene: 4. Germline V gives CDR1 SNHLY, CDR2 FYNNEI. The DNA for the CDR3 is TGTGCCAGCAGGACAGGGGGCAGGGGCACAGATACGCAGTATTTT. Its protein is CASRTGGRGTDTQYF. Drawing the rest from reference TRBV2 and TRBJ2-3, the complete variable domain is EPEVTQTPSHQVTQMGQEVILRCVPISNHLYFYWYRQILGQKVEFLVSFYNNEISEKSEIFDDQFSVERPDGSNFTLKIRSTKLEDSAMYFCASRTGGRGTDTQYFGPGTRLTVL.

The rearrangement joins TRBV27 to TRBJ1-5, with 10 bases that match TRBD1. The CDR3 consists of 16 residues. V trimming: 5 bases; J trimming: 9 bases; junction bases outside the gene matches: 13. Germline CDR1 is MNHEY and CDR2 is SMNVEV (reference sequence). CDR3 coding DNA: TGTGCCAGCAGTACAGGCCGGGACAGGGGTATGGTGCCCCAGCATTTT. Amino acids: CASSTGRDRGMVPQHF.

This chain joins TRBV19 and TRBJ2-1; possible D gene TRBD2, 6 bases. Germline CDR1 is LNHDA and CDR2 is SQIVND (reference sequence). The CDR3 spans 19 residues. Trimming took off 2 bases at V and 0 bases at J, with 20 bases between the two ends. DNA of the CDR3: TGTGCCAGTAGTATAAAATTGCGGGATAAGATAACCTCCTACAATGAGCAGTTCTTC. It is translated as CASSIKLRDKITSYNEQFF.

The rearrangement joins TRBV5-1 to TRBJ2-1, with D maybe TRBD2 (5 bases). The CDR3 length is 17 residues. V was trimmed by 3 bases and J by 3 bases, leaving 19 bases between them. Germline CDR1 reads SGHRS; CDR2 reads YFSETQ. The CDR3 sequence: CASSSHRRSGNYNEQFF. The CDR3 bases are TGCGCCAGCAGCTCCCATCGGAGGAGCGGTAACTACAATGAGCAGTTCTTC.

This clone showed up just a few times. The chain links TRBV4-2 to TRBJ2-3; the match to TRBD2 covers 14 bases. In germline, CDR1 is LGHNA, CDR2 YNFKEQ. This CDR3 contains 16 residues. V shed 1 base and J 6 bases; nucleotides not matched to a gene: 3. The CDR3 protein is CASSQGGLAGEDTQYF. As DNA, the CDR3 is TGTGCCAGCAGCCAAGGGGGACTAGCGGGAGAGGATACGCAGTATTTT.

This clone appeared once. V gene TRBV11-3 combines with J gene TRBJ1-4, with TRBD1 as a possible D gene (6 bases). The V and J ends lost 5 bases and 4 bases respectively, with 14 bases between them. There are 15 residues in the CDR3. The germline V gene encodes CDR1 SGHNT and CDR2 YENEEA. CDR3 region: CASSPSRGFNEKLFF. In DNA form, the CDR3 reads TGTGCCAGCAGCCCTTCCAGGGGATTTAATGAAAAACTGTTTTTT.

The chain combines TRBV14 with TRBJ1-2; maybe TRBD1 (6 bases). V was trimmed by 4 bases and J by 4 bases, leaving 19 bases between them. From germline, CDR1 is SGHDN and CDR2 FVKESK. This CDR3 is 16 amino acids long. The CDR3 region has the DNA TGTGCCAGCAGCCCAAACAGACAGGCCTTACCCTATGGCTACACCTTC. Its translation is CASSPNRQALPYGYTF.

The DNA for the CDR3 is TGTGCCAGCAGTGGAGGACAGCTGAACACTGAAGCTTTCTTT. Encoded protein: CASSGGQLNTEAFF. The chain links TRBV2 to TRBJ1-1; perhaps TRBD1 as D (6 bases). This CDR3 has 14 residues. V was trimmed by 4 bases and J by 0 bases, leaving 9 bases between them. The germline gives CDR1 SNHLY, CDR2 FYNNEI.

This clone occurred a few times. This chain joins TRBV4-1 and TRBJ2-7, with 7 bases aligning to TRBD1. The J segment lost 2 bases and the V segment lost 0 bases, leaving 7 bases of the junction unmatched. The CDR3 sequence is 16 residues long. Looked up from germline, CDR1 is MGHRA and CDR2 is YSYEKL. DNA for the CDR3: TGCGCCAGCAGCCAAGATTGGGACAGCGAACCCTACGAGCAGTACTTC. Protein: CASSQDWDSEPYEQYF.

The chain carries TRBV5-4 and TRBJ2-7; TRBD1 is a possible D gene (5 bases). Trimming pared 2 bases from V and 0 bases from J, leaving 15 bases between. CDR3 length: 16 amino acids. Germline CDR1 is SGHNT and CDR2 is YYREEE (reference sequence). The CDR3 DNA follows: TGTGCCAGCAGCTTACAGGACAAGTGGGACTCCTACGAGCAGTACTTC. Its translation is CASSLQDKWDSYEQYF.

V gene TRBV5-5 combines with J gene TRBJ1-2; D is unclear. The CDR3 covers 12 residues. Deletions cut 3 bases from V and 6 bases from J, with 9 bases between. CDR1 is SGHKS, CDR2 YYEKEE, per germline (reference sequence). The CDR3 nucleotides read TGTGCCAGCAGCTCCGACACCCATGGCTACACCTTC. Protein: CASSSDTHGYTF.

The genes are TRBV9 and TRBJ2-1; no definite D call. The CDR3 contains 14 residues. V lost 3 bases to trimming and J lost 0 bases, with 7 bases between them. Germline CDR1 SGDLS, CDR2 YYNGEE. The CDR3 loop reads CASSGVASYNEQFF. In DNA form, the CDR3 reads TGTGCCAGCAGCGGAGTAGCCTCCTACAATGAGCAGTTCTTC.

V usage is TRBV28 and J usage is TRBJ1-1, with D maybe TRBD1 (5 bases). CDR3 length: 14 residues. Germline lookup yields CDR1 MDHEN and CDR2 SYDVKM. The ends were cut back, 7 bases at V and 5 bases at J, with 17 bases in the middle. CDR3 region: CASTPGGTGTEAFF. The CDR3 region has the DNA TGTGCCAGCACCCCCGGGGGTACTGGGACTGAAGCTTTCTTT.

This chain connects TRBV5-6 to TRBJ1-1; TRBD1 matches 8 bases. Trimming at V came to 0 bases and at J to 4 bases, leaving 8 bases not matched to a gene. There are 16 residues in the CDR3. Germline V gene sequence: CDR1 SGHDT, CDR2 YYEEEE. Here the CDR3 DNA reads TGTGCCAGCAGCTTGGCCGGGGGTACAGGGGGCACTGAAGCTTTCTTT. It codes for CASSLAGGTGGTEAFF.

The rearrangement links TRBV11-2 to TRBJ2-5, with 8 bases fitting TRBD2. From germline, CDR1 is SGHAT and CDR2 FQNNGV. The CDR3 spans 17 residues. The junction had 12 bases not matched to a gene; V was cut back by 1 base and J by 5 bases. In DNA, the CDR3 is TGTGCCAGCAGCTTAGTAGAGCGGGAGTTGTATTTGGAGACCCAGTACTTC. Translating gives CASSLVERELYLETQYF.

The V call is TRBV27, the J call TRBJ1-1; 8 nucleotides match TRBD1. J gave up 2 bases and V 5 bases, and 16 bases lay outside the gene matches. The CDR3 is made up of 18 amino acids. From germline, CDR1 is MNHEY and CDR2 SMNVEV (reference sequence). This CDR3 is CASSPYTPARGLNTEAFF. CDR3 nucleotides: TGTGCCAGCAGTCCTTATACCCCGGCCAGGGGGCTTAACACTGAAGCTTTCTTT.

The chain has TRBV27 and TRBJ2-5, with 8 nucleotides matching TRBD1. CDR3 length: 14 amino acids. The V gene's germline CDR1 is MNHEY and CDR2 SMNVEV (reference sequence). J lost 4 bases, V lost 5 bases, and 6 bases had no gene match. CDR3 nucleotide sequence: TGTGCCAGCAGTGTCGGACAGGGACCAGAGACCCAGTACTTC. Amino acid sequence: CASSVGQGPETQYF.

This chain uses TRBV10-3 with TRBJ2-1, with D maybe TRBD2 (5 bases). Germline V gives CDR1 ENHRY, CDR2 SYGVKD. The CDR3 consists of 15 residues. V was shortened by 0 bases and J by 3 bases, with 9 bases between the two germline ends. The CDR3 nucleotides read TGTGCCATCAGTGAGTCGAAACTAGACTACAATGAGCAGTTCTTC. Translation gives CAISESKLDYNEQFF.

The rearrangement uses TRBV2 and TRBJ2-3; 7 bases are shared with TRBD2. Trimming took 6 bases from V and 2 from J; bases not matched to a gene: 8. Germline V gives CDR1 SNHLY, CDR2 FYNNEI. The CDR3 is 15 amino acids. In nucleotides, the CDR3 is TGTGCCAGCAGACAGCTAGCGGTAGACACAGATACGCAGTATTTT. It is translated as CASRQLAVDTDTQYF.

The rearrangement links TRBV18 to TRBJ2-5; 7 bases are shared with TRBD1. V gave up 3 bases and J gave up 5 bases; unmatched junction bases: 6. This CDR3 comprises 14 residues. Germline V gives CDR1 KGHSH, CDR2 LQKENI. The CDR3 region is CASSPAGGAETQYF. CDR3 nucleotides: TGTGCCAGCTCACCGGCAGGGGGAGCGGAGACCCAGTACTTC. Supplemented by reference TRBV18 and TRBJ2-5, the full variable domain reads NAGVMQNPRHLVRRRGQEARLRCSPMKGHSHVYWYRQLPEEGLKFMVYLQKENIIDESGMPKERFSAEFPKEGPSILRIQQVVRGDSAAYFCASSPAGGAETQYFGPGTRLLVL.

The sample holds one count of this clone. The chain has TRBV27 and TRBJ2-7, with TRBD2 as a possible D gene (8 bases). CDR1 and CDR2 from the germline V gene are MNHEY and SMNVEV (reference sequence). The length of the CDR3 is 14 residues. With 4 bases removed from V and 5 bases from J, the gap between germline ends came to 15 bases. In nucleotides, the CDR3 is TGTGCCAGCAGTTCGGGACTAGGGGGCGACGAGCAGTACTTC. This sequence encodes CASSSGLGGDEQYF.